This is a list of T cell receptor beta chains from one sample in a study of technical replicates of blood from a handful of donors. TCRdb keeps only in-frame clones here, not all; method: immunoSEQ multiplex PCR. The profile shows approximately 70,000 clones, around 95% of them singletons. Sequencing was done on a sample of T cells isolated from PBMCs. Every receptor here comes from a human donor in good health. Each CDR3 is given with its conserved first and last residue. D genes are given only for firm matches. Expanded clones get a size class; other rows say once, few or many, or leave the size out.

j_call | d_call | v_call | clone_size | cdr3_nt | cdr3_aa
TRBJ1-1 | . | TRBV28 | . | TGTGCCAGCAAGGAGTTGAACACTGAAGCTTTCTTT | CASKELNTEAFF
TRBJ1-4 | TRBD1 | TRBV28 | . | TGTGCCAGCAGCACCACAGGGGTTTTTCCCCTGTTTTTT | CASSTTGVFPLFF
TRBJ2-2 | . | TRBV27 | . | TGTGCCAGCAGCCTAGGGGGACTACCCACCGGGGAGCTGTTTTTT | CASSLGGLPTGELFF
TRBJ1-2 | TRBD1 | TRBV4-1 | once | TGCGCCAGCAGCCAAGATCCACAGGGGATTAACTATGGCTACACCTTC | CASSQDPQGINYGYTF
TRBJ2-2 | . | TRBV6-5 | . | TGTGCCAGCAGTTTCGGGAGTAGGACCGGGGAGCTGTTTTTT | CASSFGSRTGELFF
TRBJ1-1 | TRBD1 | TRBV6-5 | . | TGTGCCAGCATTTCACGAGGGGGCAGAGCTTTCTTT | CASISRGGRAFF
TRBJ2-5 | . | TRBV2 | once | TGTGCCAGCAGTGAGGGGCCAGTCAGGGCCCAGTACTTC | CASSEGPVRAQYF
TRBJ2-6 | . | TRBV4-1 | . | TGCGCCAGCAGCCAAGGCGGAATCGGTGGGGCCAACGTCCTGACTTTC | CASSQGGIGGANVLTF
TRBJ2-7 | . | TRBV6-5 | . | TGTGCCAGCGGGCAAATCCCCCCACTCGAGCAGTACTTC | CASGQIPPLEQYF
TRBJ1-1 | . | TRBV10-2 | . | TGCGCCAGCAGTGAGTCTGGTTGGCCTAACACTGAAGCTTTCTTT | CASSESGWPNTEAFF
TRBJ1-2 | . | TRBV7-9 | . | TGTGCCAGCAGCTTAGCTCAGGGTAACGGCTACACCTTC | CASSLAQGNGYTF
TRBJ2-1 | . | TRBV5-4 | . | TGTGCCAGCAGCTTACTGCGGGGGGACAGTGAGCAGTTCTTC | CASSLLRGDSEQFF
TRBJ2-5 | . | TRBV7-9 | . | TGTGCCAGCAGAGTCGCTTACATTCAAGAGACCCAGTACTTC | CASRVAYIQETQYF
TRBJ1-1 | . | TRBV6-1 | . | TGTGCCAGCAGAAGCTACAGGGATTCTGAAGCTTTCTTT | CASRSYRDSEAFF
TRBJ1-2 | TRBD1 | TRBV5-8 | . | TGTGCCAGCAGCCCAGGACAGGGGTATGGCTACACCTTC | CASSPGQGYGYTF
TRBJ2-7 | . | TRBV27 | . | TGTGCCAGCAGTTTAATAAGGGCCGGGGCCTACGAGCAGTACTTC | CASSLIRAGAYEQYF
TRBJ1-4 | . | TRBV18 | . | TGTGCCAGCTCAAACTTGCGAGGTGGATTCGCTAATGAAAAACTGTTTTTT | CASSNLRGGFANEKLFF
TRBJ1-4 | TRBD1 | TRBV2 | . | TGTGCCAGCCACCAGGGGGCAGGTGAAAAACTGTTTTTT | CASHQGAGEKLFF
TRBJ2-7 | . | TRBV30 | . | TGTGCCTGCGGACTAAGCTCCTACGAGCAGTACTTC | CACGLSSYEQYF
TRBJ2-3 | TRBD1 | TRBV11-3 | . | TGTGCCAGCAGCGAGGGACAGGGGAGCACAGATACGCAGTATTTT | CASSEGQGSTDTQYF
TRBJ1-5 | . | TRBV4-2 | . | TGTGCCAGCAGCCAATTTTTAGTAATTGGGACTGCAGACAATCAGCCCCAGCATTTT | CASSQFLVIGTADNQPQHF
TRBJ2-6 | . | TRBV7-9 | . | TGTGCCAGCCCATACTACCAGGGGGGTTCTGGGGCCAACGTCCTGACTTTC | CASPYYQGGSGANVLTF
TRBJ1-1 | . | TRBV5-1 | . | TGCGCCAGCAGCGGGGGGACGGATTCTGAAGCTTTCTTT | CASSGGTDSEAFF
TRBJ2-7 | TRBD2 | TRBV28 | . | TGTGCCATCCGGGGGAGGGGTGGTGAGCAGTACTTC | CAIRGRGGEQYF
TRBJ2-1 | . | TRBV4-2 | . | TGTGCCAGCAGCCAAGATATAGGGAGGCACAATGAGCAGTTCTTC | CASSQDIGRHNEQFF
TRBJ2-1 | TRBD1 | TRBV7-9 | . | TGTGCCAGCAGTCGACAGGGCAATGAGCAGTTCTTC | CASSRQGNEQFF
TRBJ2-7 | . | TRBV2 | . | TGTGCCAGCAATGCAGGGGCGTACGAGCAGTACTTC | CASNAGAYEQYF
TRBJ2-7 | TRBD2 | TRBV12-5 | . | TGTGCTAGTGGTTTGGTACGGATGGCGGGGGGGGTTTGGGACTACGAGCAGTACTTC | CASGLVRMAGGVWDYEQYF
TRBJ2-7 | . | TRBV28 | . | TGTGCCAGTTCATTACGTTCAGGGTTTTTTTCAGGAGACTACGAGCAGTACTTC | CASSLRSGFFSGDYEQYF
TRBJ2-3 | . | TRBV6-5 | . | TGTGCCAGCAGTTACTTGGCACCCACAGATACGCAGTATTTT | CASSYLAPTDTQYF
TRBJ2-2 | . | TRBV7-3 | . | TGTGCCAGCAGCATACAGGTCTCAGGGTATCCCGGGGAGCTGTTTTTT | CASSIQVSGYPGELFF
TRBJ2-2 | . | TRBV11-3 | . | TGTGCCAGCAGCTTGCGGGGAAACACCGGGGAGCTGTTTTTT | CASSLRGNTGELFF
TRBJ2-1 | . | TRBV5-1 | . | TGCGCCAGCAGCTTAGGAAGTCCGCGGGTCAATGAGCAGTTCTTC | CASSLGSPRVNEQFF
TRBJ2-1 | TRBD2 | TRBV11-3 | . | TGTGCCAGCAGCTCCGCCGGGACTACCTACAATGAGCAGTTCTTC | CASSSAGTTYNEQFF
TRBJ2-7 | . | TRBV5-4 | . | TGTGCCAGCAGCTTGTGGTCCGGGAGCTCCTACGAGCAGTACTTC | CASSLWSGSSYEQYF
TRBJ2-2 | TRBD2 | TRBV5-6 | . | TGTGCCAGCAGCTTAAGTGGCGGGAGAGTTTGGACCGGGGAGCTGTTTTTT | CASSLSGGRVWTGELFF
TRBJ1-5 | . | TRBV6-1 | . | TGTGCCAGCAGCCCCCAGGGGAGCAATCAGCCCCAGCATTTT | CASSPQGSNQPQHF
TRBJ2-1 | TRBD2 | TRBV4-1 | . | TGCGCCAGCAGCCAAGAGCAAGCGGGACCCGTCGGTGAGCAGTTCTTC | CASSQEQAGPVGEQFF
TRBJ1-5 | . | TRBV7-9 | . | TGTGCCAGCAGCCTACAGGGTGATCAGCCCCAGCATTTT | CASSLQGDQPQHF
TRBJ2-6 | TRBD1 | TRBV2 | . | TGTGCCTCCCTCGGGACAGGGGACTCTGGGGCCAACGTCCTGACTTTC | CASLGTGDSGANVLTF
TRBJ2-1 | TRBD1 | TRBV10-3 | . | TGTGCCATCAGAAGGACAGGGGTCACTAATGAGCAGTTCTTC | CAIRRTGVTNEQFF
TRBJ1-1 | . | TRBV5-4 | . | TGTGCCAGCAGCCATGGACAGAACACTGAAGCTTTCTTT | CASSHGQNTEAFF
TRBJ2-7 | TRBD1 | TRBV5-8 | . | TGTGCCAGCAGCTTTCAAATACAGGGGTTAGGCGAGCAGTACTTC | CASSFQIQGLGEQYF
TRBJ1-5 | . | TRBV4-1 | . | TGCGCCAGCAGCCAAGTTTCAGGAAATCAGCCCCAGCATTTT | CASSQVSGNQPQHF
TRBJ1-3 | . | TRBV5-4 | once | TGTGCCAGCAGCTTATACAGCTCTGGAAACACCATATATTTT | CASSLYSSGNTIYF
TRBJ2-2 | . | TRBV29-1 | . | TGCAGCGCGGGTAGCGGAGGAGGGGAGCTGTTTTTT | CSAGSGGGELFF
TRBJ1-1 | . | TRBV7-9 | . | TGTGCCAGCAGCGAGCGGGGCACTGAAGCTTTCTTT | CASSERGTEAFF
TRBJ2-3 | TRBD2 | TRBV6-6 | . | TGTGCCAGAGGGGAGCCGGGAGGGCCCGATACGCAGTATTTT | CARGEPGGPDTQYF
TRBJ1-6 | . | TRBV11-2 | . | TGTGCCAGCCAGGGTCTGGTAACTTCACCCCTCCACTTT | CASQGLVTSPLHF
TRBJ1-5 | . | TRBV18 | once | TGTGCCAGCTCGTCCGACAGGAATCAGCCCCAGCATTTT | CASSSDRNQPQHF
TRBJ1-3 | . | TRBV28 | . | TGTGCCAGCATCAAAGGGGGCTCTGGAAACACCATATATTTT | CASIKGGSGNTIYF
TRBJ2-3 | . | TRBV28 | . | TGTGCCAGCAGTTTTAGCAGTTACACAGATACGCAGTATTTT | CASSFSSYTDTQYF
TRBJ1-6 | TRBD1 | TRBV28 | . | TGTGCCAGCAGACCCATCACGACAGGGGACCTAACACCCCTCCACTTT | CASRPITTGDLTPLHF
TRBJ2-7 | TRBD2 | TRBV5-4 | . | TGTGCCAGCAGCCCTCAGCGGGAGGGAGGCGAGCAGTACTTC | CASSPQREGGEQYF
TRBJ1-5 | . | TRBV6-5 | . | TGTGCCAGCAGTTACTCCCCCACTGCTCAGCCCCAGCATTTT | CASSYSPTAQPQHF